This TCR beta chain is from a study of blood T cell repertoires in COVID-19. Study in general: The analysed material was cDNA or gDNA that came from T cells, B-cell-depleted T cells, or PBMCs.

TCRdb's table, derived via immunoSEQ multiplex PCR, lists solely in-frame clones and lacks some. Here the sample spans 250,000 to 300,000 clones, 89% being singletons. CDR1 and CDR2 (germline): MNHEY, SMNVEV (reference sequence). V lost 6 bases and J 6 bases, leaving 14 bases between the germline ends. The length of the CDR3 is 14 residues. This rearrangement joins TRBV27 to TRBJ2-2, with D possibly being TRBD2 (6 bases). The specimen was peripheral blood. This clonotype was sampled from a woman aged 60-75 years with acute or convalescent COVID-19. The CDR3 here is CASRKRREPGELFF. The CDR3, as DNA: TGTGCCAGCAGAAAGCGGCGGGAACCCGGGGAGCTGTTTTTT.